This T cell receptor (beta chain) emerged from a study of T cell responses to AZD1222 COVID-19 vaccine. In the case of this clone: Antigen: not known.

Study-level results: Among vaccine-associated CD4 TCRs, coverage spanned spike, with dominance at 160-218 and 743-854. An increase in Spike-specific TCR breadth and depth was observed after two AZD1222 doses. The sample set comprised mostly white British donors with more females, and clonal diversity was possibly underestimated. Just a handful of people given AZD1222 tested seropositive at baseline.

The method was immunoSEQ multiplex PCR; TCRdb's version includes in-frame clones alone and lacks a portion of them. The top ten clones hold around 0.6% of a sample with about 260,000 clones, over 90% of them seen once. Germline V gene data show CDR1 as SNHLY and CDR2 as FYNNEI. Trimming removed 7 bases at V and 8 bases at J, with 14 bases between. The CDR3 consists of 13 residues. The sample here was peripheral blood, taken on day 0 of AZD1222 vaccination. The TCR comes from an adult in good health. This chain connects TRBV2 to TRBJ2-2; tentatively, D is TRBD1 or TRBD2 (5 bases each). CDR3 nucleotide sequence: TGTGCCAGCACCGAATGGGGGTTTGGGGAGCTGTTTTTT. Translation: CASTEWGFGELFF. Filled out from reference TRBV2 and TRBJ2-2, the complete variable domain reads EPEVTQTPSHQVTQMGQEVILRCVPISNHLYFYWYRQILGQKVEFLVSFYNNEISEKSEIFDDQFSVERPDGSNFTLKIRSTKLEDSAMYFCASTEWGFGELFFGEGSRLTVL.